A selection of T cell receptor beta chains follows, all from one sample in a study of blood T cell repertoires in COVID-19. TCRdb's table, derived via immunoSEQ multiplex PCR, lists solely in-frame clones and lacks some. The repertoire consists of under 250,000 clones, with 85% to 90% occurring once and the leading ten covering around 1.7%. The specimen was PBMCs or T cells enriched from blood (not recorded which). Receptor source: a man aged 40-49 years who had recovered from COVID-19. The conserved cysteine and the conserved F or W are not part of the CDR3 here. A D gene is named only where the DNA matches it firmly.

d_gene,j_gene,v_gene,CDR3aa
NA,TRBJ2-5,TRBV6-5,ASSYSSSGLETQY
TRBD2,TRBJ2-3,TRBV7-2,ASSLVAGGTDTQY
TRBD2,TRBJ2-3,TRBV5-1,ASSPTRGSGVEVTQY
NA,TRBJ1-4,TRBV9,ASSPRPRGTGGEKLF
NA,TRBJ1-2,TRBV11-2,ASSHRTAGGYT
NA,TRBJ2-7,TRBV11-2,ASRRTGLNYEQY
TRBD2,TRBJ2-2,TRBV2,ASRWGLAPNTGELF
TRBD1,TRBJ1-1,TRBV10-3,AIRQTGYDTEAF
NA,TRBJ2-7,TRBV27,ASTAGRTLYEQY
NA,TRBJ1-2,TRBV12-3/TRBV12-4,ASSFTGSYGYT
NA,TRBJ1-1,TRBV6-5,ASSHRELNTEAF
NA,TRBJ1-2,TRBV5-1,ASSLGQAKAYT
NA,TRBJ2-7,TRBV18,ASSPDREQY
NA,TRBJ2-1,TRBV19,ASSSGGNEQF
NA,TRBJ1-3,TRBV9,ASSVDITLDSGNTIY
TRBD2,TRBJ2-1,TRBV3-1/TRBV3-2,ASSHGLAGGPYNEQF
NA,TRBJ1-4,TRBV28,ASSSTGWRNEKLF